These 18 T cell receptor beta chains came from one sample sequenced in a study of T cell responses to AZD1222 COVID-19 vaccine. Assay: immunoSEQ multiplex PCR; the TCRdb copy retains only in-frame clones and omits some. The top ten clones hold 5% to 6% of a sample with 140,000 or so clones, about 86% of them seen once. This sample comprised peripheral blood, obtained 28 days after the second AZD1222 dose. The origin of the receptors is an adult who received the AZD1222 COVID-19 vaccine.

J is TRBJ2-5 and V is TRBV30; D might be TRBD2 (5 bases). Trimming cost V 5 bases and J 2 bases, with 30 bases left between them. In germline, CDR1 is GTSNPN, CDR2 SVGIG (reference sequence). The CDR3 loop spans 19 amino acids. This CDR3 is CAWGGSPGWSSGRQETQYF. The CDR3 DNA is TGTGCCTGGGGAGGATCCCCGGGGTGGAGTTCGGGTCGGCAAGAGACCCAGTACTTC.

V and J are TRBV29-1 and TRBJ1-5; 7 bases fit TRBD1. This CDR3 has 13 amino acids. Trimming removed 1 base from V and 7 bases from J; junction bases left unmatched: 4. Germline V CDR1 and CDR2: SQVTM, ANQGSEA. CDR3 bases: TGCAGCGTTGAAGGACAGGGAGGCCAGCCCCAGCATTTT. It translates to CSVEGQGGQPQHF.

The chain joins TRBV24-1 to TRBJ2-1; TRBD1 matches at 8 bases. Per germline, CDR1 KGHDR and CDR2 SFDVKD. The CDR3 extends over 15 amino acids. The V gene end was trimmed by 3 bases and the J gene end by 7 bases; junction bases not matched to a gene: 7. The chain's CDR3 is CATSDPGRGQNEQFF. CDR3 nucleotides: TGTGCCACCAGTGATCCGGGCAGGGGGCAGAATGAGCAGTTCTTC.

This clone was counted a single time. The CDR3 DNA reads TGTGCCAGCAGCTTAGCGGTGGGCCCGAAGGGGGCCCAGTACTTC. This gives the protein CASSLAVGPKGAQYF. V gene TRBV7-6 combines with J gene TRBJ2-5; possible D gene TRBD1, 6 bases. With 0 bases removed from V and 9 bases from J, the gap between germline ends came to 17 bases. The CDR3 loop spans 15 amino acids. Germline loops: CDR1 SGHVS, CDR2 FNYEAQ. Full variable domain (remainder filled in from reference TRBV7-6 and TRBJ2-5): GAGVSQSPRYKVTKRGQDVALRCDPISGHVSLYWYRQALGQGPEFLTYFNYEAQQDKSGLPNDRFSAERPEGSISTLTIQRTEQRDSAMYRCASSLAVGPKGAQYFGPGTRLLVL.

This rearrangement joins TRBV7-9 to TRBJ2-3; TRBD2 matches at 8 bases. After removal of 5 bases from V and 0 bases from J, the junction contained 7 bases not matched to a gene. This CDR3 has 16 residues. From germline, CDR1 is SEHNR and CDR2 FQNEAQ (reference sequence). CDR3 sequence reads: CASSAYSGESTDTQYF. The CDR3 DNA sequence: TGTGCCAGCAGCGCATATAGCGGGGAGAGCACAGATACGCAGTATTTT.

This chain connects TRBV5-4 to TRBJ1-1; TRBD1 might be the D (5 bases). Germline V gene sequence: CDR1 SGHNT, CDR2 YYREEE (reference sequence). V was trimmed by 0 bases and J by 8 bases, leaving 14 bases between them. The CDR3 sequence is 14 residues long. The CDR3 DNA is TGTGCCAGCAGCTTGGACAGATGGGGGAGGGAAGCTTTCTTT. This codes for CASSLDRWGREAFF.

The genes are TRBV28 and TRBJ2-7, with D hard to call. Germline V gene sequence: CDR1 MDHEN, CDR2 SYDVKM. The ends were cut back, 5 bases at V and 3 bases at J, with 11 bases in the middle. This CDR3 comprises 13 residues. CDR3 sequence: CASSGVRYYEQYF. The CDR3 nucleotides read TGTGCCAGCAGTGGCGTGAGGTACTACGAGCAGTACTTC.

Only one count was recorded for this clone. One end of the junction varies from germline; a read error may be responsible. V is TRBV28 and J is TRBJ1-3; possibly TRBD1 for D (5 bases). Germline CDR1 and CDR2: MDHEN and SYDVKM. The CDR3 spans 13 residues. The CDR3 region is CASSLGDTGTPHF. DNA of the CDR3: TGTGCCAGCAGTTTAGGGGATACCGGGACCCCCCATTTT.

This chain uses TRBV11-2 with TRBJ2-3; no clear D. CDR1 is SGHAT, CDR2 FQNNGV, per germline. The CDR3 is 14 residues long. The germline V and J ends were trimmed by 1 base and 2 bases, with 7 bases remaining between them. DNA of the CDR3: TGTGCCAGCAGCTTAGGTGCATTCACAGATACGCAGTATTTT. This encodes CASSLGAFTDTQYF.

J is TRBJ1-1 and V is TRBV6-6; the D is unclear. This CDR3 comprises 14 residues. V was pared by 3 bases and J by 3 bases, with 11 bases between. From germline, CDR1 is MNHNY and CDR2 SVGAGI (reference sequence). The CDR3 region is CASSYLQMDTEAFF. The CDR3 bases are TGTGCCAGCAGTTATTTACAGATGGACACTGAAGCTTTCTTT.

V and J are TRBV2 and TRBJ2-1, with a weak D call TRBD2 (5 bases). The V and J ends lost 4 bases and 8 bases respectively, with 15 bases between them. Germline V gives CDR1 SNHLY, CDR2 FYNNEI. This CDR3 is 14 amino acids long. The CDR3 sequence: CASSAGLGWDEQFF. The CDR3 DNA reads TGTGCCAGCAGTGCCGGACTTGGTTGGGATGAGCAGTTCTTC.

This clone was seen a handful of times. Other DNA sequences of this sample code for an identical CDR3. The V gene is TRBV28, the J gene TRBJ1-2; the D is unclear. Germline lookup yields CDR1 MDHEN and CDR2 SYDVKM. V lost 2 bases to trimming and J lost 3 bases, with 4 bases between them. This CDR3 region has 12 residues. CDR3 in DNA: TGTGCCAGCAGTTTAGGGGACTATGGCTACACCTTC. It codes for CASSLGDYGYTF.

This clone occurred once. The chain combines TRBV13 with TRBJ2-3, with no clear D. The CDR3 totals 16 residues. V shed 6 bases and J shed 1 base, with 17 bases lying between them. Per germline, CDR1 PRHDT and CDR2 FYEKMQ (reference sequence). CDR3 nucleotides: TGTGCCAGCAGTCTTCGAGCCCTGCTGGGCACAGATACGCAGTATTTT. Translation gives CASSLRALLGTDTQYF.

This clone was seen only a few times. The chain links TRBV12-3 or TRBV12-4 to TRBJ1-1; no definite D call. V was trimmed by 1 base and J by 2 bases, leaving 5 bases between them. The CDR3 contains 13 residues. Written as DNA, the CDR3 is TGTGCCAGCAGTTTAGGTCATAACACTGAAGCTTTCTTT. This codes for CASSLGHNTEAFF.

The chain combines TRBV11-2 with TRBJ2-4, with D hard to call. The germline CDR1 and CDR2 sequences are SGHAT and FQNNGV. Trimming removed 5 bases from V and 1 base from J, with 9 bases in between. The CDR3 has 14 amino acids. CDR3 sequence (DNA): TGTGCCAGCAGCCAGATCGGGGCCAAAAACATTCAGTACTTC. It codes for CASSQIGAKNIQYF. The complete variable domain, with remaining parts taken from reference TRBV11-2 and TRBJ2-4, reads EAGVAQSPRYKIIEKRQSVAFWCNPISGHATLYWYQQILGQGPKLLIQFQNNGVVDDSQLPKDRFSAERLKGVDSTLKIQPAKLEDSAVYLCASSQIGAKNIQYFGAGTRLSVL.

The chain carries TRBV6-5 and TRBJ1-4, with D perhaps TRBD1 (6 bases). The length of the CDR3 is 13 residues. Looked up from germline, CDR1 is MNHEY and CDR2 is SVGAGI. V shed 5 bases and J shed 6 bases, with 10 bases lying between them. The CDR3 region is CASSTGQDEKLFF. The CDR3 nucleotides are TGTGCCAGCAGTACAGGGCAGGATGAAAAACTGTTTTTT.

J is TRBJ1-2 and V is TRBV6-5, with TRBD1 as a possible D gene (5 bases). With 9 bases removed from V and 0 bases from J, the gap between germline ends came to 11 bases. Germline-derived CDR1 and CDR2 are MNHEY and SVGAGI. The CDR3 contains 13 residues. The CDR3 DNA reads TGTGCCAGTCTGGGGGGGGCTAACTATGGCTACACCTTC. As protein: CASLGGANYGYTF.

This chain joins TRBV15 and TRBJ2-1; possible D gene TRBD1, 5 bases. The germline CDR1 and CDR2 sequences are LNHNV and YYDKDF (reference sequence). CDR3 length: 14 amino acids. The V gene lost 5 bases and the J gene lost 4 bases, with 12 bases spanning the gap. Here the CDR3 DNA reads TGTGCCACCAGCCTTGCAGGGATTTACAATGAGCAGTTCTTC. It specifies CATSLAGIYNEQFF.